This TCR beta chain is drawn from a study of blood T cell repertoires in COVID-19. This CDR3 is 15 amino acids long. Enrollment of patients from Seattle took place during active infection, with longitudinal follow-up. TCRdb keeps only in-frame clones here, not all; method: immunoSEQ multiplex PCR. The table has roughly 300,000 clones, roughly 90% seen once. V is TRBV21-1 and J is TRBJ2-3; the table's D gene call, TRBD2, was not cross checked with the DNA. TRBV21-1 is an annotated pseudogene. The sequence derives from a woman younger than 45 with COVID-19, enrolled during active disease. Specimen: peripheral blood. The CDR3 DNA is TGTGCCAGCAGCGGAGGAGCGGGGGGGACAGATACGCAGTATTTT. Amino acids: CASSGGAGGTDTQYF.